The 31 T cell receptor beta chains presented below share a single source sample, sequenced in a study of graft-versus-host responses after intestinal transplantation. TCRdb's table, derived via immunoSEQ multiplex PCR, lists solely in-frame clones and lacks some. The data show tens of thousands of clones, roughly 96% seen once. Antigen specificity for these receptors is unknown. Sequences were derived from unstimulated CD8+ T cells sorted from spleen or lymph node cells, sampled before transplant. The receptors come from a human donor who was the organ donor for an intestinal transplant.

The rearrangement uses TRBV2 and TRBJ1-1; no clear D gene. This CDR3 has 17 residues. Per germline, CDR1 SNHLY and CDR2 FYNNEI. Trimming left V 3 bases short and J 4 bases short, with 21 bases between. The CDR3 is CASSDLDGPEGGTEAFF. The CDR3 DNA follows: TGTGCCAGCAGTGACCTGGACGGGCCTGAAGGAGGCACTGAAGCTTTCTTT.

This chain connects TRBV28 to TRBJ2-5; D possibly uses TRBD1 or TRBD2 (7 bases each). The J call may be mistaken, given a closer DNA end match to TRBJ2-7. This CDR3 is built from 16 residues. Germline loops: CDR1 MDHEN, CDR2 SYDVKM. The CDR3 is CASTQGGGVSNYEQYF. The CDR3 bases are TGTGCCAGCACCCAGGGGGGGGGCGTCTCCAACTACGAGCAGTACTTC.

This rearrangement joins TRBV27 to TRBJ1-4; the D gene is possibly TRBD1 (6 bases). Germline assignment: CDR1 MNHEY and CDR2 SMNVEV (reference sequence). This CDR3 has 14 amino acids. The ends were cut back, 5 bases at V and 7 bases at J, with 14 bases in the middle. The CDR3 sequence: CASSLGGVGEKLFF. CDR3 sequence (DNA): TGTGCCAGCAGTCTAGGGGGAGTGGGTGAAAAACTGTTTTTT.

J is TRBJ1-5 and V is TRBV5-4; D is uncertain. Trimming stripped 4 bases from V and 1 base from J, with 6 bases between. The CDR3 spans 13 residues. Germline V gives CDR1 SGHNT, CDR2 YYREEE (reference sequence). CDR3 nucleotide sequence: TGTGCCAGCAGCGCGGACAGCAATCAGCCCCAGCATTTT. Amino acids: CASSADSNQPQHF.

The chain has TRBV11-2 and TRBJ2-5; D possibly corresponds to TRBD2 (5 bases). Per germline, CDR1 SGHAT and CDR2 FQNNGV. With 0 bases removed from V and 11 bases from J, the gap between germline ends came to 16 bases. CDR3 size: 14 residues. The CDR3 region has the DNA TGTGCCAGCAGCTTAGATCCTAGTGTGTGGGAGCAGTACTTC. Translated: CASSLDPSVWEQYF.

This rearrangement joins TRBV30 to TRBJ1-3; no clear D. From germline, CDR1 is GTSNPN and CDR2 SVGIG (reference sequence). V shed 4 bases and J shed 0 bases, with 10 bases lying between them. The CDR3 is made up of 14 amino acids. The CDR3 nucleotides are TGTGCCTGGACTCAAGGTATCTCTGGAAACACCATATATTTT. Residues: CAWTQGISGNTIYF. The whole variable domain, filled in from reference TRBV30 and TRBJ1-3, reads SQTIHQWPATLVQPVGSPLSLECTVEGTSNPNLYWYRQAAGRGLQLLFYSVGIGQISSEVPQNLSASRPQDRQFILSSKKLLLSDSGFYLCAWTQGISGNTIYFGEGSWLTVV.

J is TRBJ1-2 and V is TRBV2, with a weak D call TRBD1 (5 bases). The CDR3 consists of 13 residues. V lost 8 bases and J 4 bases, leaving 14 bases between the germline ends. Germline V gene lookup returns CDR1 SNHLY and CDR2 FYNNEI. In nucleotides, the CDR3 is TGTGCCAGCGAATTAGGCAGGGCCTATGGCTACACCTTC. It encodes CASELGRAYGYTF.

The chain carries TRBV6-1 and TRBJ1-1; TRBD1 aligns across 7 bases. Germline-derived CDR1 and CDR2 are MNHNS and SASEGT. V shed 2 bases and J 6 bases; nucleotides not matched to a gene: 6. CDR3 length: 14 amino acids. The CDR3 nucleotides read TGTGCCAGCAGTGAAACACAGGGGTTGGCTGAAGCTTTCTTT. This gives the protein CASSETQGLAEAFF.

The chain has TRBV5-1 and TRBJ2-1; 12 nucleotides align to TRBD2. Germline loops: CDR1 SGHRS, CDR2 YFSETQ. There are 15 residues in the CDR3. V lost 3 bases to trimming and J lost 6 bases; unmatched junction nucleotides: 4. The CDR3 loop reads CASSSSTSGGNEQFF. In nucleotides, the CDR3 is TGCGCCAGCAGCTCGTCGACTAGCGGGGGCAATGAGCAGTTCTTC. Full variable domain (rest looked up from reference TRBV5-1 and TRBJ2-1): KAGVTQTPRYLIKTRGQQVTLSCSPISGHRSVSWYQQTPGQGLQFLFEYFSETQRNKGNFPGRFSGRQFSNSRSEMNVSTLELGDSALYLCASSSSTSGGNEQFFGPGTRLTVL.

In DNA, the CDR3 is TGTGCCAGCTCAACCGGACAGGGGCTAACCTACGAGCAGTACTTC. It translates to CASSTGQGLTYEQYF. This chain links TRBV18 with TRBJ2-7, with 9 nucleotides matching TRBD1. The CDR3 extends over 15 amino acids. The V and J ends lost 5 bases and 2 bases, in that order; junction bases with no gene match: 7. Germline V gene data show CDR1 as KGHSH and CDR2 as LQKENI.

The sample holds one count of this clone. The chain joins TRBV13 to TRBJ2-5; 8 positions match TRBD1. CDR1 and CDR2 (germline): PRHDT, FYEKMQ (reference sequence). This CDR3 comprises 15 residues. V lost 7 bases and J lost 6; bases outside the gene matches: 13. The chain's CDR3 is CASTQGGQGGKTQYF. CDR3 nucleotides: TGTGCCAGCACCCAAGGCGGACAGGGCGGGAAGACCCAGTACTTC. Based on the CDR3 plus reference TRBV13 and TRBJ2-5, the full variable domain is AAGVIQSPRHLIKEKRETATLKCYPIPRHDTVYWYQQGPGQDPQFLISFYEKMQSDKGSIPDRFSAQQFSDYHSELNMSSLELGDSALYFCASTQGGQGGKTQYFGPGTRLLVL.

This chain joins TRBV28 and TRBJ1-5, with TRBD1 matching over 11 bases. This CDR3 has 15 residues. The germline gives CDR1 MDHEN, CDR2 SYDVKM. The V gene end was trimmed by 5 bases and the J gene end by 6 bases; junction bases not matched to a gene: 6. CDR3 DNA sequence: TGTGCCAGCAGTCCGGGGACAGGGGGGGCTCAGCCCCAGCATTTT. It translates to CASSPGTGGAQPQHF.

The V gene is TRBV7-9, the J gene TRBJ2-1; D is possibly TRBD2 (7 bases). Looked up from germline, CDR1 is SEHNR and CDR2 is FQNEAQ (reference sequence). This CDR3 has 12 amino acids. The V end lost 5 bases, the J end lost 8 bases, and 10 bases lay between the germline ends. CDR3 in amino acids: CASSRGADEQFF. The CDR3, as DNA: TGTGCCAGCAGCCGGGGGGCTGATGAGCAGTTCTTC.

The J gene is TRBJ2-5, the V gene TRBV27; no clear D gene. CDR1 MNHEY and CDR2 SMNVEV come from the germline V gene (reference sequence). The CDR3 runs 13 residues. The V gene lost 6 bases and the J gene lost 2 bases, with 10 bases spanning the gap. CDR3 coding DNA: TGTGCCAGCAGACTCAGCGATCAAGAGACCCAGTACTTC. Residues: CASRLSDQETQYF.

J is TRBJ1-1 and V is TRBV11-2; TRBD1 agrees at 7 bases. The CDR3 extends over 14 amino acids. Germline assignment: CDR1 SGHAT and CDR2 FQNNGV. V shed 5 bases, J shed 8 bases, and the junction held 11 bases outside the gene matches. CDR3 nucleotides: TGTGCCAGCAGCCCAACAGGGGTTTTTCCAGAAGCTTTCTTT. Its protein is CASSPTGVFPEAFF.

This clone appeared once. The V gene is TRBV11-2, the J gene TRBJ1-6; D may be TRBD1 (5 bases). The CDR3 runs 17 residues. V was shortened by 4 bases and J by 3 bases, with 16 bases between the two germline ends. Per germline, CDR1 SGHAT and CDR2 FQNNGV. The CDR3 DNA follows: TGTGCCAGCAGCTCTCCGATCGGAGACAGCTATAATTCACCCCTCCACTTT. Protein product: CASSSPIGDSYNSPLHF.

CDR3 bases: TGTGCCAGCAGTTTATCCCCGGGCGATAATGAAAAACTGTTTTTT. This sequence encodes CASSLSPGDNEKLFF. The chain uses TRBV27 and TRBJ1-4; D uncertain. V shed 0 bases and J shed 4 bases, with 9 bases lying between them. The length of the CDR3 is 15 residues. The germline V gene encodes CDR1 MNHEY and CDR2 SMNVEV (reference sequence).

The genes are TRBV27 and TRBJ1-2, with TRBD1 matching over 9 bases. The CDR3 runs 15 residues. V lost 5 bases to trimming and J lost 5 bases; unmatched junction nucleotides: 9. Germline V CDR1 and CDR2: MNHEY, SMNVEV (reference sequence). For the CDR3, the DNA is TGTGCCAGCAGTCCATGGGACAGGGCCCAATATGGCTACACCTTC. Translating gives CASSPWDRAQYGYTF.

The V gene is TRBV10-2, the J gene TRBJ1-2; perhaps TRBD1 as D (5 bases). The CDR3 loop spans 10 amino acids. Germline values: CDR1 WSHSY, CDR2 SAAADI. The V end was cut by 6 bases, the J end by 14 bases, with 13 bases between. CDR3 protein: CASRGEGLTF. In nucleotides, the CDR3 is TGCGCCAGCAGGGGGGAGGGGCTAACCTTC.

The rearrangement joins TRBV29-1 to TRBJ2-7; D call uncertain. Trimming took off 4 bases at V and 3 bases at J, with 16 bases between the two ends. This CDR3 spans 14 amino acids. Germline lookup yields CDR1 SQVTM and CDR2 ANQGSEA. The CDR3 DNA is TGCAGCGTTGTAGGCCACGGCGAGATCTACGAGCAGTACTTC. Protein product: CSVVGHGEIYEQYF.

The CDR3 loop reads CASSLGRANTEAFF. The CDR3, as DNA: TGCGCCAGCAGCTTGGGCAGGGCGAACACTGAAGCTTTCTTT. This chain joins TRBV5-1 and TRBJ1-1, with a tentative D call TRBD1 (5 bases). Germline loops: CDR1 SGHRS, CDR2 YFSETQ. This CDR3 contains 14 residues. Trimming removed 0 bases from V and 1 base from J, with 7 bases in between. Together with reference TRBV5-1 and TRBJ1-1, the CDR3 gives the full variable domain: KAGVTQTPRYLIKTRGQQVTLSCSPISGHRSVSWYQQTPGQGLQFLFEYFSETQRNKGNFPGRFSGRQFSNSRSEMNVSTLELGDSALYLCASSLGRANTEAFFGQGTRLTVV.

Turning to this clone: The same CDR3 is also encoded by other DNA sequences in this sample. CDR3 sequence reads: CASSVSVNTEAFF. The CDR3 DNA follows: TGTGCCAGCAGCGTATCGGTGAACACTGAAGCTTTCTTT. V usage is TRBV9 and J usage is TRBJ1-1; D gene uncertain. The germline gives CDR1 SGDLS, CDR2 YYNGEE. This CDR3 has 13 residues. V lost 1 base and J lost 0, with 4 bases in between.

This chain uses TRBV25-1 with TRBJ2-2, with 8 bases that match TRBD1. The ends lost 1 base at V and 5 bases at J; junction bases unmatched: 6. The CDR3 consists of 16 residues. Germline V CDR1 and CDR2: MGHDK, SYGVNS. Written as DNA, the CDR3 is TGTGCCAGCAGTGAATCCACATACAGGGGGACCGGGGAGCTGTTTTTT. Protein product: CASSESTYRGTGELFF.

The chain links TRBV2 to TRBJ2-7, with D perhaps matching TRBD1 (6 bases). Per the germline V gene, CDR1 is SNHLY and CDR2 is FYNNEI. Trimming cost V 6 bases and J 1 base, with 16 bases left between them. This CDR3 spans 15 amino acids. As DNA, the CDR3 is TGTGCCAGCAGGAGACCCGGGACACCATCCTACGAGCAGTACTTC. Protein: CASRRPGTPSYEQYF.

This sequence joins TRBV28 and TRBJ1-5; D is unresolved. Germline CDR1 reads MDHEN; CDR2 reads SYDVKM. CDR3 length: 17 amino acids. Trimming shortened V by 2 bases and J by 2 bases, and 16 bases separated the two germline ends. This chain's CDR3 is CASSLVPGSFGNQPQHF. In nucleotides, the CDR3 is TGTGCCAGCAGTTTAGTTCCGGGATCCTTCGGCAATCAGCCCCAGCATTTT.

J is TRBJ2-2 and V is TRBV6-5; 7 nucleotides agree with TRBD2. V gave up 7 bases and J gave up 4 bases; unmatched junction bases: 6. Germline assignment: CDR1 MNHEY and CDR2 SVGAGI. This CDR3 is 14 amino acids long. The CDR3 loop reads CASMVGEGTGELFF. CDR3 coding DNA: TGTGCCAGCATGGTGGGGGAGGGCACCGGGGAGCTGTTTTTT.

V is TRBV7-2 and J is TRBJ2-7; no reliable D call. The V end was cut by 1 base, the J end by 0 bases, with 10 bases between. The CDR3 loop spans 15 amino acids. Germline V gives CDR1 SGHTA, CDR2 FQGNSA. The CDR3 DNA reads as TGTGCCAGCAGCTTAGAGGCGGCTAGCTCCTACGAGCAGTACTTC. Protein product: CASSLEAASSYEQYF.

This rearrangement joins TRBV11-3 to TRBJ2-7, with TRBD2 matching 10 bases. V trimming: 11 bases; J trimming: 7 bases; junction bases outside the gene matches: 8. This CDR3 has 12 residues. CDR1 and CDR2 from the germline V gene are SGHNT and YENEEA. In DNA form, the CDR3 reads TGTGCCTCCGGGACTAGCGTTGAGGAGCAGTACTTC. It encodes CASGTSVEEQYF. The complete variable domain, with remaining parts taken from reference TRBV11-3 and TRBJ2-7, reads EAGVVQSPRYKIIEKKQPVAFWCNPISGHNTLYWYLQNLGQGPELLIRYENEEAVDDSQLPKDRFSAERLKGVDSTLKIQPAELGDSAVYLCASGTSVEEQYFGPGTRLTVT.

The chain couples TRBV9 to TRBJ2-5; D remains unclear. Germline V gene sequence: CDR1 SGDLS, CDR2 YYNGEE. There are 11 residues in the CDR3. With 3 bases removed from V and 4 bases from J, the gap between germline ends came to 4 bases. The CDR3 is CASSDTETQYF. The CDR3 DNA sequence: TGTGCCAGCAGCGACACAGAGACCCAGTACTTC. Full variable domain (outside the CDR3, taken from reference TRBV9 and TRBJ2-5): DSGVTQTPKHLITATGQRVTLRCSPRSGDLSVYWYQQSLDQGLQFLIQYYNGEERAKGNILERFSAQQFPDLHSELNLSSLELGDSALYFCASSDTETQYFGPGTRLLVL.

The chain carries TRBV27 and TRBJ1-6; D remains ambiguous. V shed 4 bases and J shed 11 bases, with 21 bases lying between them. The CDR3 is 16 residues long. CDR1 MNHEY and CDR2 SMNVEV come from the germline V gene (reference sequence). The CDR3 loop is CASSSTLEGRRAPLHF. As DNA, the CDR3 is TGTGCCAGCAGTTCCACCCTGGAAGGGCGTCGGGCACCCCTCCACTTT.

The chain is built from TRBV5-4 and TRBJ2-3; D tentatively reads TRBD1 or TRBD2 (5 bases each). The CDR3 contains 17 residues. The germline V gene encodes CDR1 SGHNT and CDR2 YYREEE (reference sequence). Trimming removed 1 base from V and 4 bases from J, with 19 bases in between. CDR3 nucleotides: TGTGCCAGCAGCTTGCTCTGGACGGGGCCGGTAGCAGATACGCAGTATTTT. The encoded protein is CASSLLWTGPVADTQYF.